This TCR beta chain is from a study of graft-versus-host responses after intestinal transplantation (dated by TCRdb to 2020 to 2023). Regarding the study in general: The transplants that recipients received were multivisceral, liver-intestinal, or isolated intestinal. Donor T cell macrochimerism was defined as a peak of at least 4% donor T cells among recipient peripheral blood mononuclear cells. To identify alloreactive clones, pre-transplant mixed lymphocyte reaction products were sequenced and compared with unstimulated pre-transplant donor and recipient T cells. Bulk TCR-beta CDR3 sequencing was used to track graft-versus-host and host-versus-graft alloreactive T cell clones in the graft, circulation and bone marrow after intestinal transplantation. Anti-thymocyte globulin induction was given to all recipients, followed by maintenance tacrolimus and steroids for two to three years. Samples from a few later patients were sequenced in-house on an Illumina MiSeq with MiXCR processing rather than by the commercial service. The cohort enrolled about two dozen intestinal transplant recipients including one retransplant, and 3 patients lacking pretransplant specimens were excluded.

Preparation of the library involved the immunoSEQ multiplex PCR assay. For most patients, genomic DNA was subjected to high-throughput TCR-beta CDR3 sequencing by Adaptive Biotechnologies. Per the source publication's procedure: Adaptive's ImmunoSEQ software was the source of the TCR sequencing data for roughly 19 patients, while three other patients were processed with MiXCR and VDJtools. CDR3 nucleotide sequences shared between donor and recipient were removed because the origin of such sequences could not be assigned. To count as alloreactive, a clone needed at least 2-fold expansion over unstimulated cells and a minimum CFSE-low frequency of 0.002% (template counts) or 0.001% (read counts). Clones were considered mappable if detected in sequenced pre-transplant spleen, lymph node, or MLR CFSE-low populations of the donor or recipient. The cumulative frequency of alloreactive clones was calculated as a percentage of all sequences, weighted by copy number. Drawn from immuneACCESS, this table holds only the in-frame rearrangements with V and J called that TCRdb kept. Clones are partly lost; checked studies trace under half to an unresolved V gene and leave the rest unexplained. Clone size and V and J calls were adopted from that table, with D and trimming inferred from the DNA. The sample has around 92,000 clones on record, about 83% of them singletons. More than 1.4% of the sample goes to the ten largest clones.

On this clone: This receptor's antigen is unknown. It has no much larger one-base neighbor in the sample; base qualities were not kept.

Blood samples were collected up to 4 times in the first month after transplant and then at least monthly when available. On the study overall, not on this receptor specifically: Patients with donor T cell macrochimerism had high GvH to HvG T cell clonal ratios in their allografts. Early after transplant, peak levels of circulating GvH clones were associated with declines in HvG clones. Conclusions were limited by the relatively low number and heterogeneity of intestinal transplant patients. GvH clones turned up in recipient bone marrow, with some appearing earlier in ileal mucosa or blood, a pattern consistent with an intestinal mucosal origin.

The source material was PBMCs, sampled 255 days after intestinal transplant. The receptor's source is a human patient who received an intestinal transplant, so some T cells may come from the graft donor.

The CDR3 protein sequence reads: CASSHPPVSGNTIYF. The DNA sequence is as follows: TGCGCCAGCAGTCACCCCCCCGTCTCGGGAAACACCATATATTTT. The sequence joins TRBV23-1 to TRBJ1-3; no D segment can be confidently identified. TRBV23-1 qualifies as an ORF whose function is uncertain. Cut back by 3 bases and 4 bases, the V and J ends lie 13 bases apart. The CDR3 sequence holds 15 residues, the cysteine and phenylalanine included. CDR3 DNA is the only sequence kept; it has 45 bases, read in frame from the first base.